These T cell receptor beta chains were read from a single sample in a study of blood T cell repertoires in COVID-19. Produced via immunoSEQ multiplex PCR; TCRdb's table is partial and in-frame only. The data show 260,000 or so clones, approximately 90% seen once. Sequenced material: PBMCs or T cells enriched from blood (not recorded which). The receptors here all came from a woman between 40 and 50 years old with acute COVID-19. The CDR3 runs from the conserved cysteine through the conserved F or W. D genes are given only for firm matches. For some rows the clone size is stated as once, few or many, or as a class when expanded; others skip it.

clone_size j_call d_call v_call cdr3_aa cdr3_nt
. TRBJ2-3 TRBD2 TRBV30 CAWRGLAGRGTDTQYF TGTGCCTGGAGGGGACTAGCGGGACGGGGCACAGATACGCAGTATTTT
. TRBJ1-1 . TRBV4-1 CASRNFLSRGNTEAFF TGCGCCAGCAGAAATTTTCTGTCCCGGGGGAACACTGAAGCTTTCTTT
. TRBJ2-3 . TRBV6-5 CASMADSTMQYF TGTGCCAGCATGGCAGACTCTACGATGCAGTATTTT
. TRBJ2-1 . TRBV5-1 CASSPGESYNEQFF TGCGCCAGCAGCCCCGGGGAATCCTACAATGAGCAGTTCTTC
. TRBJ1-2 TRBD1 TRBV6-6 CASSTGDRGHGYTF TGTGCCAGCAGTACCGGGGACAGGGGGCATGGCTACACCTTC
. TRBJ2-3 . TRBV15 CATSREGVADTQYF TGTGCCACCAGCAGAGAAGGAGTAGCCGATACGCAGTATTTT
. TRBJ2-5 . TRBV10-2 CASSERGGAETQYF TGCGCCAGCAGTGAGAGGGGGGGGGCAGAGACCCAGTACTTC
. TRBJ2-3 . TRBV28 CASSLEGRMADTQYF TGTGCCAGCAGTTTAGAGGGGAGGATGGCAGATACGCAGTATTTT
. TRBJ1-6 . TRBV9 CASSVVALNSPLHF TGTGCCAGCAGCGTAGTGGCCCTCAATTCACCCCTCCACTTT
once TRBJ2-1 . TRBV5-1 CASSNRLGDNEQFF TGCGCCAGCAGCAACCGACTAGGAGACAATGAGCAGTTCTTC
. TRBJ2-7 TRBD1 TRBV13 CASSPRDSYEQYF TGTGCCAGCAGCCCCAGGGACAGCTACGAGCAGTACTTC
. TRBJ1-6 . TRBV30 CAWSVQTPLHF TGTGCCTGGAGTGTACAGACACCCCTCCACTTT
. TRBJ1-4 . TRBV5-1 CASSLRGTANEKLFF TGCGCCAGCAGCCTCCGGGGGACTGCTAATGAAAAACTGTTTTTT
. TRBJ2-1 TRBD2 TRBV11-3 CASSLDLRGSPLVDEQFF TGTGCCAGCAGCTTAGATTTGCGGGGGAGCCCCCTCGTAGATGAGCAGTTCTTC
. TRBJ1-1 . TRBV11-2 CASSHWSPEAFF TGTGCCAGCAGCCACTGGTCGCCTGAAGCTTTCTTT
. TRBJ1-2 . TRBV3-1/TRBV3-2 CASSQDSGLGGYTF TGTGCCAGCAGCCAAGATTCAGGGTTGGGCGGCTACACCTTC
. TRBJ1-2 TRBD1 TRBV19 CASNPQGAQLGYTF TGTGCCAGTAACCCACAGGGGGCACAGCTCGGCTACACCTTC
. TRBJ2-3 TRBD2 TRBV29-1 CSVGGTSGNTDTQYF TGCAGCGTTGGGGGCACTAGCGGGAACACAGATACGCAGTATTTT
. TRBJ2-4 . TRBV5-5 CASSSRLVENIQYF TGTGCCAGCAGCTCCCGACTAGTCGAAAACATTCAGTACTTC
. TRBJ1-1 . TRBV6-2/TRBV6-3 CASSYSFSETEPNTEAFF TGTGCCAGCAGTTACTCGTTTTCCGAGACAGAACCGAACACTGAAGCTTTCTTT
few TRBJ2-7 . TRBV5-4 CASSLGQGGLYEQYF TGTGCCAGCAGCTTGGGACAGGGAGGATTATACGAGCAGTACTTC
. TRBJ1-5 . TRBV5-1 CASTLRVDQPQHF TGCGCCAGCACCCTCCGGGTTGATCAGCCCCAGCATTTT
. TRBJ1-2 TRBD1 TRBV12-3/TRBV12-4 CASRKGQVLGYTF TGTGCCAGCAGAAAGGGACAGGTCCTTGGCTACACCTTC
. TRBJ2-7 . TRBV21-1 CASSNRDFLYEQYF TGTGCCAGCAGCAACAGGGACTTTCTCTACGAGCAGTACTTC
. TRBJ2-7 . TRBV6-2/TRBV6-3 CASSNQGGGSEQYF TGTGCCAGCAGTAATCAGGGAGGTGGAAGTGAGCAGTACTTC
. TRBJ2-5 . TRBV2 CASSEQENQETQYF TGTGCCAGCAGTGAACAGGAAAACCAAGAGACCCAGTACTTC
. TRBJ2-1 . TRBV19 CASSIGHRFNEQFF TGTGCCAGTAGTATTGGACACCGTTTCAATGAGCAGTTCTTC
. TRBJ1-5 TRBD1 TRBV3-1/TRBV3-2 CASSQGTGGNQPQHF TGTGCCAGCAGCCAGGGGACAGGGGGCAATCAGCCCCAGCATTTT
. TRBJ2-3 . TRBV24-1 CATSDRYMPDTQYF TGTGCCACCAGTGACCGTTACATGCCAGATACGCAGTATTTT
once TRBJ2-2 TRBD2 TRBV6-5 CASSYGGLDAGELFF TGTGCCAGCAGTTACGGGGGACTAGATGCCGGGGAGCTGTTTTTT
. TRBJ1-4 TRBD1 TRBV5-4 CAIKLDRSSEKLFF TGTGCCATAAAACTGGACAGGTCGAGTGAAAAACTGTTTTTT
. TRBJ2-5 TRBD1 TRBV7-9 CASSPGQGVGTQYF TGTGCCAGCAGCCCGGGACAGGGGGTGGGGACCCAGTACTTC
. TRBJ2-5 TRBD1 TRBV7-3 CASSLGRGLGETQYF TGTGCCAGCAGCTTAGGCAGGGGGTTGGGAGAGACCCAGTACTTC
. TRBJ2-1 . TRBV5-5 CASSLEQRVTYNEQFF TGTGCCAGCAGCTTGGAACAGCGGGTAACCTACAATGAGCAGTTCTTC
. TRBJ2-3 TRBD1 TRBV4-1 CASSQDRDSGRSTDTQYF TGCGCCAGCAGCCAAGATAGGGACAGTGGTCGTAGCACAGATACGCAGTATTTT
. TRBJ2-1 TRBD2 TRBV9 CASSVRDYVKNEQFF TGTGCCAGCAGCGTCCGGGACTACGTTAAGAATGAGCAGTTCTTC